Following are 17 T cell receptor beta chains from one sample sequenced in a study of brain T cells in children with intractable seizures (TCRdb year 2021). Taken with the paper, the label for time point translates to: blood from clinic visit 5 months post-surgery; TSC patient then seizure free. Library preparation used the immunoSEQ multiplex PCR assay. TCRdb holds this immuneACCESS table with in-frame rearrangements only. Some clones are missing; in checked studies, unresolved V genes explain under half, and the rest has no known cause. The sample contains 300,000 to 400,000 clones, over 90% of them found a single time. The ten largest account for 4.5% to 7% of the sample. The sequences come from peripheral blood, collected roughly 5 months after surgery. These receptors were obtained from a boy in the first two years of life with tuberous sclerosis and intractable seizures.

CDR3 in DNA: TGTGCCACCTCCCCCATCGGACAGACCTACGAGCAGTACTTC. Translation gives CATSPIGQTYEQYF. The genes are TRBV24-1 and TRBJ2-7; TRBD1 might be the D (6 bases). CDR3 length: 14 amino acids. CDR1 and CDR2 from the germline V gene are KGHDR and SFDVKD. Trimming stripped 9 bases from V and 2 bases from J, with 16 bases between.

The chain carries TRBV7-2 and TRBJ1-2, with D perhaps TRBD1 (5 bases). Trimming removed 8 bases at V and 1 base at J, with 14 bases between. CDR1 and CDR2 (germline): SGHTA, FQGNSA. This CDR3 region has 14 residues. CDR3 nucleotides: TGTGCCAGCGGATTTACAGACAGTAACTATGGCTACACCTTC. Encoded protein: CASGFTDSNYGYTF.

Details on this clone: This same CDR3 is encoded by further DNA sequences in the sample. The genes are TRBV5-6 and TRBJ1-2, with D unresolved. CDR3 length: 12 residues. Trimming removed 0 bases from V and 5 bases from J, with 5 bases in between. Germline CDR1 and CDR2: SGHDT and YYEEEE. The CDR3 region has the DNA TGTGCCAGCAGCTTGGGGGGTTATGGCTACACCTTC. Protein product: CASSLGGYGYTF.

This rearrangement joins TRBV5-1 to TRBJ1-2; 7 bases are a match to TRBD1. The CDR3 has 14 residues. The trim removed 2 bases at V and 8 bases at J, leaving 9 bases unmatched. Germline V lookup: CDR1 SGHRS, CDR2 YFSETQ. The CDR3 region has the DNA TGCGCCAGCAGCTTTGCCGTGCGAGGGGGCGGCTACACCTTC. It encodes CASSFAVRGGGYTF.

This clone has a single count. CDR3 DNA sequence: TGTGCCACCAGCGGATACGTTGGGGTGAGGCAAGAGACCCAGTACTTC. It translates to CATSGYVGVRQETQYF. The chain employs TRBV15 and TRBJ2-5; D ambiguous. The CDR3 totals 16 residues. V lost 5 bases and J 2 bases, leaving 18 bases between the germline ends. CDR1 and CDR2 (germline): LNHNV, YYDKDF (reference sequence).

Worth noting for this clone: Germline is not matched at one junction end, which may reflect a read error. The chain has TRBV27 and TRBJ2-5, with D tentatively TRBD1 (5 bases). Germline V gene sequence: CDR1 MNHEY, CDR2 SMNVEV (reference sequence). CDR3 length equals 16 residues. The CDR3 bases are TGTGCCAGCAGTTTGGGTCAGGCAGGGCCTGGAGAGGCCCAGTACTTC. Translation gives CASSLGQAGPGEAQYF.

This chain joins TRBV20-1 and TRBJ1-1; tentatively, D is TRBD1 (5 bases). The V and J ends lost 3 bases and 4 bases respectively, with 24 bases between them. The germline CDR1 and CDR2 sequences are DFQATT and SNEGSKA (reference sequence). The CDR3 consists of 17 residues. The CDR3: CSASRLSLKGVLTEAFF. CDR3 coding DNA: TGCAGTGCTAGTCGTCTCTCACTTAAAGGGGTTCTCACTGAAGCTTTCTTT.

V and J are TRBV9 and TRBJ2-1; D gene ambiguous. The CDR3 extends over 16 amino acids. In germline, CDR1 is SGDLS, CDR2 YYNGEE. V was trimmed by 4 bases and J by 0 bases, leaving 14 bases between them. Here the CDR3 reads CASSPLGGSSYNEQFF. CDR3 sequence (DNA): TGTGCCAGCAGCCCCCTCGGCGGAAGCTCCTACAATGAGCAGTTCTTC.

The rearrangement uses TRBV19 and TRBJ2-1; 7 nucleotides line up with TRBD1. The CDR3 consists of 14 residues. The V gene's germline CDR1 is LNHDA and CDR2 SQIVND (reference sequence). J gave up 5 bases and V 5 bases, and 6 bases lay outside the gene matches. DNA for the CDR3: TGTGCCAGTAGTCCAGGGACAGCCAACAATGAGCAGTTCTTC. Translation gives CASSPGTANNEQFF.

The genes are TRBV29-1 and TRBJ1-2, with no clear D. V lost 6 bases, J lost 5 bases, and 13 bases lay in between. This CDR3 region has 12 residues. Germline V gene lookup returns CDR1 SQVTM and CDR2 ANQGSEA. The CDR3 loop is CSVPAGNYGYTF. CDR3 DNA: TGCAGCGTCCCCGCGGGGAATTATGGCTACACCTTC.

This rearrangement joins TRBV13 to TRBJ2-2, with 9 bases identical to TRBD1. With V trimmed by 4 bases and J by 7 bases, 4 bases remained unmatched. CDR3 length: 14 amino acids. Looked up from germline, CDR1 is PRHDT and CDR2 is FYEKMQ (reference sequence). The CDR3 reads CASSWTGVGGELFF. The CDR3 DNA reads TGTGCCAGCAGCTGGACAGGGGTCGGCGGGGAGCTGTTTTTT.

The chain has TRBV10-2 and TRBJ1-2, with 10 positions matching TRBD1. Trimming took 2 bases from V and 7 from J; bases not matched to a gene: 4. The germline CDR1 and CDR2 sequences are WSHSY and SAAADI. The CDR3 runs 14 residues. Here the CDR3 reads CASSEAGQGGGYTF. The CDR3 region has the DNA TGCGCCAGCAGTGAGGCCGGACAGGGGGGTGGCTACACCTTC.

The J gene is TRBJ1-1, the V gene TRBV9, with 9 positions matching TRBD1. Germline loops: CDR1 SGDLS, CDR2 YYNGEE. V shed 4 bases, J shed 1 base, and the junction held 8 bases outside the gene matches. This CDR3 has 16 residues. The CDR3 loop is CASSPLGDRANTEAFF. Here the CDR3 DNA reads TGTGCCAGCAGCCCACTCGGGGACAGGGCGAACACTGAAGCTTTCTTT. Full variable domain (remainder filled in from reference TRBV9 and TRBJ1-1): DSGVTQTPKHLITATGQRVTLRCSPRSGDLSVYWYQQSLDQGLQFLIQYYNGEERAKGNILERFSAQQFPDLHSELNLSSLELGDSALYFCASSPLGDRANTEAFFGQGTRLTVV.

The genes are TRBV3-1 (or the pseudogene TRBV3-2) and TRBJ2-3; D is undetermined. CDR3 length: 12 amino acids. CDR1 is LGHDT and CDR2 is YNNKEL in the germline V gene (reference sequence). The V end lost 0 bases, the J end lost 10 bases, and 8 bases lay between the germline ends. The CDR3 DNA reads TGTGCCAGCAGCCAAGACCCCACGCCGCAGTATTTT. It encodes CASSQDPTPQYF.

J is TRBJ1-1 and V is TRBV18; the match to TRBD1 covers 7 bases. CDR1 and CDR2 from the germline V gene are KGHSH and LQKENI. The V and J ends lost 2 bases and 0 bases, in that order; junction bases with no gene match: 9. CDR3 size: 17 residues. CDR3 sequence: CASSPVPGQRVNTEAFF. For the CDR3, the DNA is TGTGCCAGCTCACCAGTCCCGGGACAGAGAGTGAACACTGAAGCTTTCTTT.

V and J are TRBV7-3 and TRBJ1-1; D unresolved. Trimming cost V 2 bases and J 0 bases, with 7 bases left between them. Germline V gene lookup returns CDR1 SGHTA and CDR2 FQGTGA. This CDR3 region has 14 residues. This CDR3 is CASSLSGMNTEAFF. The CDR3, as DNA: TGTGCCAGCAGCTTATCTGGTATGAACACTGAAGCTTTCTTT.

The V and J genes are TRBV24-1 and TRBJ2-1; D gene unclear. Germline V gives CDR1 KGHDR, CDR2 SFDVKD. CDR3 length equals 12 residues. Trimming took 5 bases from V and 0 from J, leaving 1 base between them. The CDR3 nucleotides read TGTGCCACCAGTGCCTCCTACAATGAGCAGTTCTTC. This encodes CATSASYNEQFF.